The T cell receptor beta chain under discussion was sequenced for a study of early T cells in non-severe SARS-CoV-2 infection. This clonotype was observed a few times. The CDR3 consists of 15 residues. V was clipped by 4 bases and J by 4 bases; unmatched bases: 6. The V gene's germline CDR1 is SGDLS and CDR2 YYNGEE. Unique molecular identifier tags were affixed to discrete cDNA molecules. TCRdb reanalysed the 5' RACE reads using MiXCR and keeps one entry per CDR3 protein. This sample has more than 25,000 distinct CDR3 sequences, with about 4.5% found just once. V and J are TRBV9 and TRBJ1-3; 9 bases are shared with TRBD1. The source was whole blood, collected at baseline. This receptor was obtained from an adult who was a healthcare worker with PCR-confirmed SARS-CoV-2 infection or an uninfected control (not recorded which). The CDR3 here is CASSPTGGRGNTIYF. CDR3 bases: TGTGCCAGCAGCCCTACAGGGGGCCGGGGAAACACCATATATTTT.